What follows are 6 T cell receptor beta chains derived from one specimen sequenced in a study of T cells in Graves' hyperthyroidism and ophthalmopathy. RNA transcripts yielded amplified TCR beta CDR3 regions. The study used the HTBI primer set for a first-round RT-PCR of the TCR CDR3. TCRdb re-derived calls from the multiplex PCR reads in MiXCR, one entry per CDR3 protein. The repertoire has about 210,000 distinct CDR3 sequences, roughly 17% of them found once; the top ten carry around 52%. The specimen sequenced was blood. The receptors were sampled from a man aged 50-60 years with Graves' hyperthyroidism.

In its sample, this clonotype was seen many times. The gene calls are TRBV5-1 and TRBJ2-7, with 8 bases matching TRBD2. J gave up 1 base and V 0 bases, and 6 bases lay outside the gene matches. The CDR3 is 16 amino acids. The germline V gene has CDR1 SGHRS and CDR2 YFSETQ. DNA for the CDR3: TGCGCCAGCAGCTTGGCGGGTAGCGGGGCTTCCTACGAGCAGTACTTC. Translated, it gives CASSLAGSGASYEQYF.

The chain recombines TRBV6-5 with TRBJ2-3, with unresolved D. V lost 0 bases and J lost 6, with 10 bases in between. The CDR3 is 14 amino acids. The V gene's germline CDR1 is MNHEY and CDR2 SVGAGI. CDR3 sequence: CASSYSRLRDTQYF. The CDR3 nucleotides read TGTGCCAGCAGTTACTCGCGCCTTAGGGATACGCAGTATTTT.

This clonotype has only a few counts. The rearrangement links TRBV28 to TRBJ1-5; D is perhaps TRBD1 (5 bases). V lost 4 bases and J 5 bases, leaving 9 bases between the germline ends. The germline V gene encodes CDR1 MDHEN and CDR2 SYDVKM. The CDR3 has 13 amino acids. CDR3 bases: TGTGCCAGCAGTTGGAGGACATATCAGCCCCAGCATTTT. Translating it yields CASSWRTYQPQHF.

As for this clonotype: This sequence may be a read error, since a much larger clone differs from it by one base. The rearrangement uses TRBV4-2 and TRBJ1-4; D may be TRBD1 (5 bases). This CDR3 has 16 residues. Germline lookup yields CDR1 LGHNA and CDR2 YNFKEQ. DNA of the CDR3: TGTGCCAGCAGCCAGACCAGCGGGGCAACTAATGAAGAACTGTTTTTT. Translation gives CASSQTSGATNEELFF.

The sample holds many counts of this clonotype. The chain combines TRBV28 with TRBJ2-7; D ambiguous. V was clipped by 1 base and J by 1 base, with 11 bases between them. There are 15 residues in the CDR3. The germline gives CDR1 MDHEN, CDR2 SYDVKM. The CDR3 DNA reads as TGTGCCAGCAGTTTATCTATCCTGTTTTCCTACGAGCAGTACTTC. As protein: CASSLSILFSYEQYF.

This clonotype has just a few counts. This chain connects TRBV4-1 to TRBJ2-1; D call uncertain. Germline CDR1 and CDR2: MGHRA and YSYEKL. V gave up 1 base and J gave up 3 bases, with 28 bases separating them. This CDR3 has 21 amino acids. The DNA for the CDR3 is TGCGCCAGCAGCCAAGTATACGGACGTTCTTCATACCTCCTGAACTACAATGAGCAGTTCTTC. The encoded protein is CASSQVYGRSSYLLNYNEQFF.